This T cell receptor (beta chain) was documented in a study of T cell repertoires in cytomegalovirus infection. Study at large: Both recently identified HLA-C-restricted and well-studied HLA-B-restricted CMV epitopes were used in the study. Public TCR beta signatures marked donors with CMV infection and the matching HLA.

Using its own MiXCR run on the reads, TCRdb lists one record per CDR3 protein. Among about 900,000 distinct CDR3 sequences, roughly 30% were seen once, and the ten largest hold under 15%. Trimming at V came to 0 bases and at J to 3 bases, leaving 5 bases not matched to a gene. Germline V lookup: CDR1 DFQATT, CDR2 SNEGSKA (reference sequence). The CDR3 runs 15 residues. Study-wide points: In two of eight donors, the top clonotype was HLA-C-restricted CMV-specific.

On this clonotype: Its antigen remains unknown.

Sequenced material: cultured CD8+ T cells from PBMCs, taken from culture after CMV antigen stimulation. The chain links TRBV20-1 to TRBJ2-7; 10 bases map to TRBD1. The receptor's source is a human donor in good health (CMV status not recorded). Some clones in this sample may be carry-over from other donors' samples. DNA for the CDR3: TGCAGTGCTAGAGATCGGGACAGGGGAAACTACGAGCAGTACTTC. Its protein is CSARDRDRGNYEQYF.